Shown below are 8 T cell receptor beta chains from a single sample sequenced in a study of cytomegalovirus exposure and HLA in healthy donors. The study ran its PCR with 60 Vbeta and 13 Jbeta primers. Clones were sequenced by immunoSEQ multiplex PCR, and TCRdb holds only the in-frame ones, with some missing. The sample yields fewer than 150,000 clones, about 74% seen once. Sequenced input: PBMCs. These receptors were taken from a middle-aged woman in good health and CMV-seropositive.

The V and J genes are TRBV5-6 and TRBJ1-5; D gene unclear. Germline CDR1 and CDR2: SGHDT and YYEEEE. V was cut by 0 bases and J by 0 bases, with 7 bases left in between. CDR3 length: 15 residues. The CDR3, as DNA: TGTGCCAGCAGCTTGGGCGGTTATAGCAATCAGCCCCAGCATTTT. Amino acid sequence: CASSLGGYSNQPQHF.

This clone was seen a single time. The chain combines TRBV30 with TRBJ2-7, with a tentative D call TRBD2 (6 bases). CDR1 is GTSNPN, CDR2 SVGIG, per germline (reference sequence). This CDR3 is built from 14 residues. The V gene lost 0 bases and the J gene lost 2 bases, with 11 bases spanning the gap. The CDR3 here is CAWSVMGGTYEQYF. DNA of the CDR3: TGTGCCTGGAGTGTAATGGGGGGTACCTACGAGCAGTACTTC.

This clone has at least ten counts. The CDR3 nucleotides are TGTGCCAGCAGGACTTCTGGACAGGGTAGAAAACTGTTTTTT. Its translation is CASRTSGQGRKLFF. The J gene is TRBJ1-4, the V gene TRBV6-1; 8 positions match TRBD1. CDR3 length equals 14 residues. V lost 6 bases to trimming and J lost 10 bases; unmatched junction nucleotides: 10. Germline V gene data show CDR1 as MNHNS and CDR2 as SASEGT.

The J gene is TRBJ2-7, the V gene TRBV30; TRBD2 agrees at 13 bases. The CDR3 runs to 16 residues. The germline CDR1 and CDR2 sequences are GTSNPN and SVGIG (reference sequence). V was pared by 0 bases and J by 2 bases, with 4 bases of the junction left unmatched. The CDR3 DNA reads as TGTGCCTGGAGTGTACTAGCGGGAGGGCCCCCCTACGAGCAGTACTTC. This encodes CAWSVLAGGPPYEQYF.

The V gene is TRBV7-9, the J gene TRBJ2-4; D perhaps matches TRBD1 (6 bases). The CDR3 is 16 residues long. Germline V gene lookup returns CDR1 SEHNR and CDR2 FQNEAQ (reference sequence). The V and J ends lost 4 bases and 0 bases respectively, with 13 bases between them. CDR3 residues: CASSSGQFLAKNIQYF. The DNA of the CDR3 is TGTGCCAGCAGCTCCGGACAGTTCCTAGCCAAAAACATTCAGTACTTC.

CDR3 sequence reads: CASSIAPGSSGNTIYF. In DNA, the CDR3 is TGTGCCAGTAGTATAGCCCCAGGGTCCTCTGGAAACACCATATATTTT. The chain is built from TRBV19 and TRBJ1-3, with a weak D call TRBD1 (5 bases). Deletions cut 1 base from V and 0 bases from J, with 10 bases between. Germline V gene sequence: CDR1 LNHDA, CDR2 SQIVND (reference sequence). The CDR3 sequence is 16 residues long.

The chain employs TRBV5-4 and TRBJ1-3; 7 nucleotides match TRBD1. Germline V gene data show CDR1 as SGHNT and CDR2 as YYREEE (reference sequence). The ends lost 4 bases at V and 0 bases at J; junction bases unmatched: 7. This CDR3 region has 16 residues. The CDR3, as DNA: TGTGCCAGCAGCCCGGGGACAGTTAGCTCTGGAAACACCATATATTTT. Protein product: CASSPGTVSSGNTIYF.

This rearrangement joins TRBV6-5 to TRBJ1-2, with a tentative D call TRBD1 (6 bases). V lost 0 bases and J 7 bases, leaving 15 bases between the germline ends. The CDR3 is made up of 15 amino acids. Per germline, CDR1 MNHEY and CDR2 SVGAGI. The CDR3 DNA reads as TGTGCCAGCAGTTACTCGAACACAGGGTCGCGTGGCTACACCTTC. Translation: CASSYSNTGSRGYTF.